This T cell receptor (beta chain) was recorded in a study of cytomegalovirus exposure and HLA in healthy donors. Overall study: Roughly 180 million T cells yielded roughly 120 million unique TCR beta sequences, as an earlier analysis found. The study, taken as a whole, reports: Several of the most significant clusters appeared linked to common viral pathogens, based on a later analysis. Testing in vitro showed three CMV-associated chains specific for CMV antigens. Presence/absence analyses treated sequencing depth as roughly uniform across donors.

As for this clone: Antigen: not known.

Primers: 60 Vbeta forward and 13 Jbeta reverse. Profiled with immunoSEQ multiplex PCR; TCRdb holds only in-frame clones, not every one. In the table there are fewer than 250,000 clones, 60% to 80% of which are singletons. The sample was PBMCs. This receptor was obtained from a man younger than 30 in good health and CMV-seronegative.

CDR3 sequence (DNA): TGTGCCAGCAGTTACCGAGTGAATGAAAAACTGTTTTTT. Its protein product is CASSYRVNEKLFF. The chain employs TRBV6-5 and TRBJ1-4; D gene uncertain. Germline CDR1 reads MNHEY; CDR2 reads SVGAGI. The CDR3 is 13 amino acids. V lost 2 bases, J lost 5 bases, and 6 bases lay in between.